This entry concerns a single TCR beta chain. As originally analysed: Counts of nucleated cells, estimated from reference gene primer amplification, were obtained. Clones were read by immunoSEQ multiplex PCR, and TCRdb kept only the in-frame ones, dropping some. V and J calls and clone size are those listed in that table; D and trimming were worked out from the DNA. The table records 60,000 to 75,000 clones, approximately 86% of them present only once. This CDR3 region has 17 residues. Trimming took 5 bases from V and 3 from J, leaving 19 bases between them. CDR1 and CDR2 (germline): SGHVS, FQNEAQ. This record comes from a study of blood T cell repertoires in COVID-19.

The sequenced material came from peripheral blood. The clonotype originates from a man aged 65 to 85 with active COVID-19. The chain uses TRBV7-8 and TRBJ2-2; TRBD2 might be the D (7 bases). As DNA, the CDR3 is TGTGCCAGCAGCCCAAAAATGAGCGGGACACACACCGGGGAGCTGTTTTTT. This translates into CASSPKMSGTHTGELFF.